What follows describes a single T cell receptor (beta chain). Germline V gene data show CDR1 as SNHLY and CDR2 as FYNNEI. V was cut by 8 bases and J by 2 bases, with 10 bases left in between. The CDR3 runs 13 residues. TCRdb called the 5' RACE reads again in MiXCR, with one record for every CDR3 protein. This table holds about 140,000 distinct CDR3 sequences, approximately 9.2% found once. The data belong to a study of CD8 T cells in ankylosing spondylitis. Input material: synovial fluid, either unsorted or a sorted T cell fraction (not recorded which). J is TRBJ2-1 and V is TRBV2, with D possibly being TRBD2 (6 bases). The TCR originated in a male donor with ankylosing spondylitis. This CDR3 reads CASYGGAYNEQFF. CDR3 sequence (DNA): TGTGCCAGCTACGGCGGGGCCTACAATGAGCAGTTCTTC. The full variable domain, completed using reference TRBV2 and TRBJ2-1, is EPEVTQTPSHQVTQMGQEVILRCVPISNHLYFYWYRQILGQKVEFLVSFYNNEISEKSEIFDDQFSVERPDGSNFTLKIRSTKLEDSAMYFCASYGGAYNEQFFGPGTRLTVL.